This T cell receptor (beta chain) was sequenced for a study of T cells in Graves' hyperthyroidism and ophthalmopathy. Amplification yielded TCR beta CDR3 regions, with RNA transcripts as the source. Researchers ran a first-round RT-PCR on the TCR CDR3 using the HTBI primer set. TCRdb ran MiXCR on the multiplex PCR reads and lists one entry per CDR3 protein. The sample consists of more than 600,000 distinct CDR3 sequences, approximately 16% of them appearing once. Study findings and constraints: Most clonotypes expanded in thyroid above 0.001 were likewise present in blood.

This clonotype was seen many times. Antigen unknown. The junction differs from germline at one of its ends, possibly a read error. The CDR3 contains 14 residues. Looked up from germline, CDR1 is MDHEN and CDR2 is SYDVKM. This receptor was obtained from a man between 18 and 35 years old with Graves' hyperthyroidism. The V and J genes are TRBV28 and TRBJ1-6, with a weak D call TRBD1 (5 bases). Sequencing was performed on blood. The CDR3 nucleotides are TGTGCCAGCAGTAGGTGGGGCTATGATTCACCCCTCCACTTT. Translation: CASSRWGYDSPLHF.